This T cell receptor beta chain was profiled in a study of control samples from healthy donors and cancer patients. Trimming removed 5 bases at V and 4 bases at J, with 17 bases between. Germline V CDR1 and CDR2: SGHRS, YFSETQ. CDR3 length: 15 amino acids. Here immunoSEQ multiplex PCR was the method, and the copy in TCRdb shows in-frame clones only, minus some. The data contain some 23,000 clones, 75% to 90% of them seen just once; the ten biggest clones take up around 39%. The source is a man aged 55 to 69 with head and neck cancer. The chain employs TRBV5-1 and TRBJ2-3, with a possible D match to TRBD1 (6 bases). What was sequenced was PBMCs. CDR3 nucleotides: TGCGCCAGCAGTGGGACACCCAGCGCGGCAGATACGCAGTATTTT. Encoded protein: CASSGTPSAADTQYF.